The source of this T cell receptor beta chain is a study of T cell changes during pregnancy in multiple sclerosis. Sequencing used immunoSEQ multiplex PCR; TCRdb keeps in-frame clones, though not all of them. The sample comprises some 46,000 clones, roughly 92% of which are singletons, and about 0.4% rests with the top ten. The CDR3 loop spans 16 amino acids. Looked up from germline, CDR1 is SGHRS and CDR2 is YFSETQ. V shed 0 bases, J shed 5 bases, and the junction held 4 bases outside the gene matches. The material sequenced was CD4+ T cells from peripheral blood mononuclear cells, taken after pregnancy. This TCR derives from a female donor with multiple sclerosis, enrolled in a pregnancy study. This chain links TRBV5-1 with TRBJ2-5; 13 bases fit TRBD2. CDR3 in amino acids: CASSLAGLAGAETQYF. CDR3 bases: TGCGCCAGCAGCTTGGCCGGACTAGCGGGAGCCGAGACCCAGTACTTC. Supplemented by reference TRBV5-1 and TRBJ2-5, the full variable domain reads KAGVTQTPRYLIKTRGQQVTLSCSPISGHRSVSWYQQTPGQGLQFLFEYFSETQRNKGNFPGRFSGRQFSNSRSEMNVSTLELGDSALYLCASSLAGLAGAETQYFGPGTRLLVL.